The 20 T cell receptor beta chains in this list originate from one sample, sequenced in a study of shared clonotypes between healthy human individuals. TCRdb keeps only in-frame clones here, not all; method: immunoSEQ multiplex PCR. The sample includes 450,000 to 500,000 clones, 70% to 80% of them seen just once. Sequencing used PBMCs. Every receptor here comes from a woman in her forties in good health. Some clones in this sample may be carry-over from other donors' samples.

In DNA form, the CDR3 reads TGTGCCAGCAGCGCGGGACAGGGGGCTAAATCACCCCTCCACTTT. Residues: CASSAGQGAKSPLHF. This chain uses TRBV9 with TRBJ1-6, with TRBD1 identical over 12 bases. This CDR3 region has 15 residues. The germline V gene encodes CDR1 SGDLS and CDR2 YYNGEE. The J segment lost 10 bases and the V segment lost 3 bases, leaving 5 bases of the junction unmatched.

This clone has ten or more counts. The CDR3: CASRMGGTETQYF. CDR3 nucleotide sequence: TGTGCCAGCCGCATGGGCGGAACCGAGACCCAGTACTTC. V usage is TRBV28 and J usage is TRBJ2-5; D is undetermined. The CDR3 covers 13 residues. The V end lost 8 bases, the J end lost 5 bases, and 15 bases lay between the germline ends. Germline V lookup: CDR1 MDHEN, CDR2 SYDVKM.

In this sample, this clone turned up a few times. This sequence joins TRBV25-1 and TRBJ1-5; 8 bases fit TRBD1. From germline, CDR1 is MGHDK and CDR2 SYGVNS. V lost 2 bases and J lost 6; bases outside the gene matches: 3. This CDR3 is 14 amino acids long. CDR3 nucleotide sequence: TGTGCCAGCAGTGAACAGGGGGCAGGTCAGCCCCAGCATTTT. Amino acids: CASSEQGAGQPQHF.

The chain recombines TRBV5-4 with TRBJ1-1, with unresolved D. CDR1 SGHNT and CDR2 YYREEE come from the germline V gene (reference sequence). Trimming removed 4 bases at V and 1 base at J, with 17 bases between. The CDR3 has 16 residues. CDR3: CASSIGAGWGNTEAFF. The DNA for the CDR3 is TGTGCCAGCAGCATTGGTGCGGGGTGGGGGAACACTGAAGCTTTCTTT.

The chain recombines TRBV7-2 with TRBJ1-1, with TRBD1 as a possible D gene (5 bases). The CDR3 spans 18 residues. Germline CDR1 SGHTA, CDR2 FQGNSA. Deletions cut 1 base from V and 7 bases from J, with 25 bases between. The CDR3 region is CASSLVSTVGIPKNEAFF. The CDR3 DNA is TGTGCCAGCAGCTTAGTTTCGACAGTAGGGATACCCAAAAATGAAGCTTTCTTT.

V is TRBV19 and J is TRBJ1-1, with unresolved D. Germline CDR1 reads LNHDA; CDR2 reads SQIVND (reference sequence). Trimming took off 6 bases at V and 8 bases at J, with 19 bases between the two ends. The length of the CDR3 is 14 residues. CDR3 sequence reads: CASRPIPVGEEAFF. In DNA form, the CDR3 reads TGTGCCAGTAGACCGATCCCCGTTGGGGAAGAAGCTTTCTTT.

This clone was seen a single time. V and J are TRBV12-2 and TRBJ2-1; the listed D gene, TRBD2, was not tested against the DNA. TRBV12-2 is termed a pseudogene. The CDR3 runs 18 residues. This CDR3 is CASRFHGLSGRIDNEQFF. The CDR3 region has the DNA TGTGCAAGTCGCTTCCACGGGCTTAGCGGGAGGATCGACAATGAGCAGTTCTTC.

This clone has just one count. The chain carries TRBV7-9 and TRBJ2-1; 8 bases match TRBD1. Trimming at V came to 3 bases and at J to 5 bases, leaving 6 bases not matched to a gene. The CDR3 contains 15 residues. Germline CDR1 SEHNR, CDR2 FQNEAQ (reference sequence). The CDR3 DNA is TGTGCCAGCAGCTTGGGACAGGAGTACGACAATGAGCAGTTCTTC. Translating gives CASSLGQEYDNEQFF.

Note on this clone: The same CDR3 arises from other DNA sequences in this sample as well. The rearrangement uses TRBV2 and TRBJ2-1; 7 bases line up with TRBD2. Trimming at V came to 6 bases and at J to 0 bases, leaving 2 bases not matched to a gene. There are 14 residues in the CDR3. Germline lookup yields CDR1 SNHLY and CDR2 FYNNEI. The CDR3 loop is CASRGGSSYNEQFF. DNA of the CDR3: TGTGCCAGCAGGGGAGGGAGCTCCTACAATGAGCAGTTCTTC.

This chain joins TRBV11-2 and TRBJ2-1; 8 nucleotides align to TRBD2. In germline, CDR1 is SGHAT, CDR2 FQNNGV. The V segment lost 5 bases and the J segment 9 bases; nucleotides outside the gene matches: 9. The CDR3 loop spans 14 amino acids. The CDR3 nucleotides are TGTGCCAGCAGCCACCAAACTAGCGGTGGTGAGCAGTTCTTC. Translating it yields CASSHQTSGGEQFF.

The V call is TRBV19, the J call TRBJ2-5; weak D call: TRBD2 (6 bases). V lost 5 bases to trimming and J lost 1 base, with 8 bases between them. The CDR3 has 13 residues. From germline, CDR1 is LNHDA and CDR2 SQIVND (reference sequence). Here the CDR3 DNA reads TGTGCCAGTAGTCCGGGACTCCAAGAGACCCAGTACTTC. Protein: CASSPGLQETQYF.

As for this clone: This may be a read error, as it is one base from a much larger clone. The J gene is TRBJ2-7, the V gene TRBV29-1, with D tentatively TRBD2 (6 bases). Germline CDR1 SQVTM, CDR2 ANQGSEA. The V end lost 6 bases, the J end lost 4 bases, and 22 bases lay between the germline ends. The CDR3 contains 15 residues. The CDR3 DNA follows: TGCAGCGTCCCCGGGGAGGCTAGCGACATTTACGAGCAGTACTTC. It encodes CSVPGEASDIYEQYF.

This clone has a count of ten or more. V and J are TRBV2 and TRBJ1-5; D is unclear. The CDR3 runs to 14 residues. V was shortened by 2 bases and J by 2 bases, with 7 bases between the two germline ends. CDR1 is SNHLY, CDR2 FYNNEI, per germline. The CDR3: CASSERVGNQPQHF. As DNA, the CDR3 is TGTGCCAGCAGTGAAAGGGTAGGCAATCAGCCCCAGCATTTT. The variable domain in full, with the rest retrieved from reference TRBV2 and TRBJ1-5, is EPEVTQTPSHQVTQMGQEVILRCVPISNHLYFYWYRQILGQKVEFLVSFYNNEISEKSEIFDDQFSVERPDGSNFTLKIRSTKLEDSAMYFCASSERVGNQPQHFGDGTRLSIL.

This sequence joins TRBV19 and TRBJ2-5; 7 nucleotides agree with TRBD1. Germline V lookup: CDR1 LNHDA, CDR2 SQIVND (reference sequence). V was clipped by 4 bases and J by 5 bases; unmatched bases: 10. The CDR3 consists of 15 residues. The DNA for the CDR3 is TGTGCCAGTAGTACGGCGACAGGGTCGGGGGAGACCCAGTACTTC. Amino acids: CASSTATGSGETQYF.

The chain joins TRBV5-1 to TRBJ2-1, with 7 bases aligning to TRBD1. The V segment lost 6 bases and the J segment 9 bases; nucleotides outside the gene matches: 12. This CDR3 is 14 amino acids long. CDR1 and CDR2 from the germline V gene are SGHRS and YFSETQ. CDR3 bases: TGCGCCAGCACATTAGAGGGGGCCCCCCGTGAGCAGTTCTTC. It codes for CASTLEGAPREQFF.

The chain joins TRBV5-4 to TRBJ1-2, with D maybe TRBD1 (5 bases). The germline V gene encodes CDR1 SGHNT and CDR2 YYREEE (reference sequence). Trimming took off 0 bases at V and 7 bases at J, with 19 bases between the two ends. The CDR3 contains 16 residues. CDR3 region: CASSLVGLRDLSGYTF. For the CDR3, the DNA is TGTGCCAGCAGCTTGGTCGGTTTGCGGGACTTGTCTGGCTACACCTTC.

The J gene is TRBJ2-7, the V gene TRBV27; 7 nucleotides align to TRBD2. CDR3 length: 17 amino acids. CDR1 and CDR2 (germline): MNHEY, SMNVEV (reference sequence). Trimming cost V 4 bases and J 8 bases; bases outside gene matches: 20. CDR3 nucleotide sequence: TGTGCCAGCAGTTCCCCCACCGGCGGGAGAAATACTAGACAGCAGTACTTC. Its translation is CASSSPTGGRNTRQQYF.

This rearrangement joins TRBV19 to TRBJ1-5; D possibly corresponds to TRBD1 (6 bases). The CDR3 covers 13 residues. The germline CDR1 and CDR2 sequences are LNHDA and SQIVND (reference sequence). V dropped 6 bases and J dropped 6 bases, with 12 bases sitting between them. CDR3 residues: CASRRGLAQPQHF. CDR3 nucleotide sequence: TGTGCCAGTAGGAGGGGGTTAGCTCAGCCCCAGCATTTT. The full variable domain, rest sourced from reference TRBV19 and TRBJ1-5, is DGGITQSPKYLFRKEGQNVTLSCEQNLNHDAMYWYRQDPGQGLRLIYYSQIVNDFQKGDIAEGYSVSREKKESFPLTVTSAQKNPTAFYLCASRRGLAQPQHFGDGTRLSIL.

The sample holds a few counts of this clone. The chain employs TRBV7-2 and TRBJ2-5; 12 bases line up with TRBD1. Germline V CDR1 and CDR2: SGHTA, FQGNSA. The CDR3 is made up of 16 amino acids. V was pared by 1 base and J by 4 bases, with 4 bases of the junction left unmatched. CDR3 in DNA: TGTGCCAGCAGCTTAGTTGGGACAGGGGGCTCAGAGACCCAGTACTTC. The encoded protein is CASSLVGTGGSETQYF. Variable domain in full (rest from reference TRBV7-2 and TRBJ2-5): GAGVSQSPSNKVTEKGKDVELRCDPISGHTALYWYRQSLGQGLEFLIYFQGNSAPDKSGLPSDRFSAERTGGSVSTLTIQRTQQEDSAVYLCASSLVGTGGSETQYFGPGTRLLVL.

This clone appeared a few times. The rearrangement uses TRBV2 and TRBJ2-3, with unresolved D. The length of the CDR3 is 16 residues. V was cut by 5 bases and J by 6 bases, with 21 bases left in between. Germline V gene sequence: CDR1 SNHLY, CDR2 FYNNEI. As DNA, the CDR3 is TGTGCCAGCAGTCGGGCCTATGCCCTCCCGCCGGATACGCAGTATTTT. Amino acid sequence: CASSRAYALPPDTQYF. Together with reference TRBV2 and TRBJ2-3, the CDR3 gives the full variable domain: EPEVTQTPSHQVTQMGQEVILRCVPISNHLYFYWYRQILGQKVEFLVSFYNNEISEKSEIFDDQFSVERPDGSNFTLKIRSTKLEDSAMYFCASSRAYALPPDTQYFGPGTRLTVL.